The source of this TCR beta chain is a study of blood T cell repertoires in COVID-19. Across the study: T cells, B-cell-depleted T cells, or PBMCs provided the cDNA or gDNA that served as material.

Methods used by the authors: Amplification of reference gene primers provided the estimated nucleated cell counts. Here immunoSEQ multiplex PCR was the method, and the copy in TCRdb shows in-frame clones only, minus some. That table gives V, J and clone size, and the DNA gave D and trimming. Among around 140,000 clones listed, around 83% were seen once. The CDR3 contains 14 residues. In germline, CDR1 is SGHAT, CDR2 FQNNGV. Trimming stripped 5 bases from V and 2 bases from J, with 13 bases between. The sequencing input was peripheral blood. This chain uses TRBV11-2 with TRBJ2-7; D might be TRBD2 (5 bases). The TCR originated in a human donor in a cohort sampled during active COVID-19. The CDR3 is CASSPWGATYEQYF. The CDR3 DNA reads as TGTGCCAGCAGCCCGTGGGGAGCGACCTACGAGCAGTACTTC.